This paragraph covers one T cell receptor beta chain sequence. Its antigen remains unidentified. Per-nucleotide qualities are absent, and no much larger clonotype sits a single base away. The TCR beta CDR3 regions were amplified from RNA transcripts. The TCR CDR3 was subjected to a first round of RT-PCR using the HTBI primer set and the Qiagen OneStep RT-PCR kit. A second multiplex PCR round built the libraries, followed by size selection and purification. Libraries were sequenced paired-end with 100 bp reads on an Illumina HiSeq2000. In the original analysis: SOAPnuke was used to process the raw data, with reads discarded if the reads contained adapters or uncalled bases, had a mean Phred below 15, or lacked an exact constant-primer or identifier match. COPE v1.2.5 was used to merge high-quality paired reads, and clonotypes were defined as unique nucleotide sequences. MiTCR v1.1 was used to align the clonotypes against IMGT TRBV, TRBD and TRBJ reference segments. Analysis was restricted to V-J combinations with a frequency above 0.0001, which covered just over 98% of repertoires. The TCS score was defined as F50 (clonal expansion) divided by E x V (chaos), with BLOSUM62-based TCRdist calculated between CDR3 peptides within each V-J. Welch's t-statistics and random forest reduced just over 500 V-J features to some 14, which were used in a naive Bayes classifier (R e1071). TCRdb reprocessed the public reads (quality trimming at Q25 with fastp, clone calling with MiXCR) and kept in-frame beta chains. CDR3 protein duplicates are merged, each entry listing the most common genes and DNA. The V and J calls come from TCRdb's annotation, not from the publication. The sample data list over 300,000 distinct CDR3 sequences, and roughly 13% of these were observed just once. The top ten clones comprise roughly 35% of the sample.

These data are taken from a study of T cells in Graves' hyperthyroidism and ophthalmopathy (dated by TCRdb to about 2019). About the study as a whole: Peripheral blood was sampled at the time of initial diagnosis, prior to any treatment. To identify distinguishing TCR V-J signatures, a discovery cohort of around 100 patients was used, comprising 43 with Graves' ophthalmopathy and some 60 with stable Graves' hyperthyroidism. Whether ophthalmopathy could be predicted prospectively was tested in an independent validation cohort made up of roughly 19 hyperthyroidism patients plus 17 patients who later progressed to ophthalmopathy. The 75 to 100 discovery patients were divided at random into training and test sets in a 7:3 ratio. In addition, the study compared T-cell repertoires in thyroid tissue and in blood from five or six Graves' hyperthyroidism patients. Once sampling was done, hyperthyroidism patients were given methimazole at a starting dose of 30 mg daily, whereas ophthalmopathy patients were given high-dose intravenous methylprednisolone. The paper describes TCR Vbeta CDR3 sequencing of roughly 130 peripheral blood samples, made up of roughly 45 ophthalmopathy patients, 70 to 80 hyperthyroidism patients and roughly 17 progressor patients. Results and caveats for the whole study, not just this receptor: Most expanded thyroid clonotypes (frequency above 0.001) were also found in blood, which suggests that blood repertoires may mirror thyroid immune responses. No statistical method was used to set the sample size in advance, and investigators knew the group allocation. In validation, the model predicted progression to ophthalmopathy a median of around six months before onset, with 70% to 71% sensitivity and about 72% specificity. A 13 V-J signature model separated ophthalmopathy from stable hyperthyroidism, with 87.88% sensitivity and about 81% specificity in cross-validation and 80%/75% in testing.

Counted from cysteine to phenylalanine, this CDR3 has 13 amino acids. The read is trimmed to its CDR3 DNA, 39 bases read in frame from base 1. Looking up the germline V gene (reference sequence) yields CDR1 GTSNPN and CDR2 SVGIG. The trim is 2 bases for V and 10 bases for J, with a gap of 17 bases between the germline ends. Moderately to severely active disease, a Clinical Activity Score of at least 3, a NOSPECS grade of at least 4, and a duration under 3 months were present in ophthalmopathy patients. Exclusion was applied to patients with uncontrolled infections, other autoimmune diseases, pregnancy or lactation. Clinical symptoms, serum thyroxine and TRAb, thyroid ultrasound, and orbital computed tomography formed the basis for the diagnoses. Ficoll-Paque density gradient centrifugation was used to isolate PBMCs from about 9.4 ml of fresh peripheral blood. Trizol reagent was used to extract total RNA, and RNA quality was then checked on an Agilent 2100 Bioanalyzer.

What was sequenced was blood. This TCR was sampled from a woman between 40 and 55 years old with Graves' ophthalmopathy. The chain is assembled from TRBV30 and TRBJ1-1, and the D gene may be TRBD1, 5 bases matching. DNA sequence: TGTGCCTGGAGTTTGGGGCAGGGACGGCGAGCTTTCTTT. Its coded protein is CAWSLGQGRRAFF.